This entry is about one T cell receptor (beta chain). This clonotype was seen a handful of times. What antigen it recognizes has not been identified. No base quality information exists; no much larger clone differs at one position. The data derive from a study of identical twins (dated by TCRdb to about 2016). Study-level background: TCR alpha and beta repertoires from monozygotic twins, unrelated adults of various ages and cord blood were deep-sequenced to test whether fetal clonotypes persist. Replicate twin experiments were performed at different times using different library preparation protocols to rule out contamination.

Only healthy Caucasian donors were included. Three pairs of female monozygotic twins, all aged roughly 18 to 30 years, made up the twin cohort. Miltenyi CD45RO+ enrichment and human naive T-cell isolation kits were used to isolate memory (CD45RO+) and naive T cells from PBMC. Libraries were made using 5' RACE. Sequencing instrument: Illumina HiSeq 2000. Template switching introduced a universal primer binding site; the final cDNA contained a unique molecular identifier, enabling accurate counting of TCR cDNA molecules. Specific primers in the conserved constant-segment region were used to synthesize first-strand cDNA for the TCR alpha and beta chains. To control for contamination, each cDNA library was double barcoded with a SMART-Mk sample barcode plus Illumina barcodes. TruSeq adapter sequences along with Illumina sample barcodes were introduced in two successive PCR steps. The TCR alpha and beta cDNA libraries were sequenced on the Illumina HiSeq platform using custom primers. The authors processed their data as follows. MiGEC processed the raw reads to extract unique molecular identifiers, while MiXCR was used to determine the CDR3 positions. Recombination models were inferred per individual with the repgenHMM and IGoR tools using an EM algorithm. Shared clonotype analysis was performed with the tcR package in R, normalizing sharing by the product of cloneset sizes. Out-of-frame nonproductive sequences were analyzed to study raw recombination free of thymic and clonal selection effects. TCRdb reprocessed the public reads (quality trimming at Q25 with fastp, clone calling with MiXCR) and kept in-frame beta chains. Rows with a matching CDR3 protein are joined into one entry that keeps the most common DNA and genes. These V and J calls derive from TCRdb rather than the authors' analysis. The sample yields approximately 220,000 distinct CDR3 sequences; around 6.8% were counted once. Jointly, the top ten make up less than 2.5% of the sample.

What the authors observed across the whole study: Because the same donors could not be followed over many years, the conclusions depended on cross-sectional statistical analysis. Excess twin sharing in beta out-of-frame sequences was weaker because fewer shared sequences lowered the signal-to-noise ratio. Compared with coincidental sharing between unrelated individuals, an excess of low generation-probability sequences was observed among out-of-frame TCR alpha sequences shared between twins. Fewer insertions were carried by abundant cord blood beta clonotypes, a similar but weaker trend appeared in young adult naive repertoires, and no such trend appeared in memory repertoires. Zero-insertion analyses could be partly confounded by invariant T cells such as MAIT and iNKT, although diverse VJ usage argued against such confounding for most clonotypes. In monozygotic twins, out-of-frame TCR alpha sharing was systematically underestimated by recombination models, although the models agreed with sharing between unrelated individuals.

The germline V gene supplies CDR1 SGHTA and CDR2 FQGNSA. Taken from cysteine to phenylalanine, the CDR3 has 13 residues. The only DNA kept is the CDR3, 39 bases in frame from the first base. V gives up 4 bases and J gives up 3 bases, and the segment between their germline ends measures 8 bases. These same data were also listed under a study on yellow fever vaccine responses in identical twins. Reported in the second study: According to the authors, in identical twins the way T cells responded to vaccination appeared partly convergent and partly personalized. Focusing on identical twins, the study followed the T cell clones that responded to the vaccine, and did so with precision.

Sequences were obtained from memory (CD45RO+) T cells sorted from blood. This specimen's cell subset or site label, per the study, means: CD45RO+ enriched T cells. The source of this sequence is a woman between 18 and 30 years old in good health. The sequence is built from TRBV7-2 and TRBJ2-3; the D gene remains uncertain. The CDR3: CASSSPATDTQYF. The DNA is as follows: TGTGCCAGCAGCTCCCCTGCTACAGATACGCAGTATTTT.